The entry below describes one TCR beta chain. As yet, its antigen is unknown. The entry originates in a study of T cell responses to AZD1222 COVID-19 vaccine. Study-wide results and limits: Unmutated variant regions reportedly attract nearly half of all spike-specific TCRs.

Repertoires were generated with immunoSEQ multiplex PCR, while TCRdb's copy carries only in-frame clones and drops some. The sample includes 140,000 to 150,000 clones, 85% to 95% seen only once; the top ten take 12%. The CDR3 covers 16 residues. V gave up 1 base and J gave up 4 bases; unmatched junction bases: 4. The V gene's germline CDR1 is MNHNS and CDR2 SASEGT. The V call is TRBV6-1, the J call TRBJ2-1, with TRBD2 matching 10 bases. The sample in question was peripheral blood, obtained after recovery from COVID-19. This TCR was recovered from an adult who had recovered from COVID-19. The CDR3, as DNA: TGTGCCAGCAGTGAAGTACTAGCGGGATATTACAATGAGCAGTTCTTC. Protein: CASSEVLAGYYNEQFF.